Detailed here is one T cell receptor (beta chain). V lost 3 bases and J lost 4; bases outside the gene matches: 3. Per the germline V gene, CDR1 is MDHEN and CDR2 is SYDVKM. CDR3 size: 14 residues. Assay used: immunoSEQ multiplex PCR; TCRdb lists only in-frame clones, some missing. The data show 190,000 or so clones, roughly 91% seen once. The data were taken from a study of control samples from healthy donors and cancer patients. This TCR was sampled from a man aged 18 to 30 in good health. The material sequenced was blood. The V call is TRBV28, the J call TRBJ2-7; 10 nucleotides match TRBD1. The CDR3 spells CASSLGTGVYEQYF. The CDR3 DNA reads TGTGCCAGCAGTTTGGGGACAGGGGTATACGAGCAGTACTTC.